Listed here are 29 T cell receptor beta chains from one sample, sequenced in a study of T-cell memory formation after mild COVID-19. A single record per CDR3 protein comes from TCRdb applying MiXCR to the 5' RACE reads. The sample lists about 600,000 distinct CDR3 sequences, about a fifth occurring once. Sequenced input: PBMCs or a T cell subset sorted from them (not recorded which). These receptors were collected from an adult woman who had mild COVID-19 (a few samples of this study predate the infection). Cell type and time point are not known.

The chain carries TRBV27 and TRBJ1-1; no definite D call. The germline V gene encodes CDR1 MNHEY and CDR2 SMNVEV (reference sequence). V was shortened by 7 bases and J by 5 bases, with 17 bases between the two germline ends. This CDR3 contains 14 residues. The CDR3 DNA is TGTGCCAGCATCCTAGGAGGAGGAGGGACTGAAGCTTTCTTT. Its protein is CASILGGGGTEAFF.

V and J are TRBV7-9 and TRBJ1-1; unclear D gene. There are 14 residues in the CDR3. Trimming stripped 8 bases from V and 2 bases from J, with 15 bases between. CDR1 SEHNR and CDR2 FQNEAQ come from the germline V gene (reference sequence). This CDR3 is CASSNLPGNTEAFF. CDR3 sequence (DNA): TGTGCCAGCTCTAACCTTCCAGGTAACACTGAAGCTTTCTTT.

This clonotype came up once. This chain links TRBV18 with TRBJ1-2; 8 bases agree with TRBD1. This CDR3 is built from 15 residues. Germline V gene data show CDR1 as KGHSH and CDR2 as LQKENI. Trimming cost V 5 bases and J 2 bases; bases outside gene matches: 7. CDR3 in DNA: TGTGCCAGCTCAACGGGGACAGGAGCAAACTATGGCTACACCTTC. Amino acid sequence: CASSTGTGANYGYTF.

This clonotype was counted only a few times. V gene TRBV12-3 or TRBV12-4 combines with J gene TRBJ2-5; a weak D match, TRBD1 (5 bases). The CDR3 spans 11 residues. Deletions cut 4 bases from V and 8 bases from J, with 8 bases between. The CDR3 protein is CASSYQGTQYF. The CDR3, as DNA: TGTGCCAGCAGTTATCAGGGAACCCAGTACTTC.

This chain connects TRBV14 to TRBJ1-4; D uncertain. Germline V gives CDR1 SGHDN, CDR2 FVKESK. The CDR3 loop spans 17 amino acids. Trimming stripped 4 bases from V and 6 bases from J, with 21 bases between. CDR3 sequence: CASSPWSIGEGDEKLFF. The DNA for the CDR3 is TGTGCCAGCAGCCCCTGGAGCATCGGGGAAGGAGATGAAAAACTGTTTTTT.

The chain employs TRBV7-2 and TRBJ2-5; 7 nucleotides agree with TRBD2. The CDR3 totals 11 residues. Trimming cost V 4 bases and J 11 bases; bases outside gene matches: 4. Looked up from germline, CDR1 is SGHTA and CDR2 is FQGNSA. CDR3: CASSSLAVQYF. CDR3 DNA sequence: TGTGCCAGCAGCTCGCTAGCGGTACAGTACTTC.

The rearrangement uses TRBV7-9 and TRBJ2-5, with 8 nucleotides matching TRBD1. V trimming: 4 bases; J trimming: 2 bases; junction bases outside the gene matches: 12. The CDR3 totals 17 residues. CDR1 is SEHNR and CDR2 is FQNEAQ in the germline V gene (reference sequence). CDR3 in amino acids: CASSSPPGTGLQETQYF. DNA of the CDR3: TGTGCCAGCAGCTCCCCCCCCGGGACAGGACTTCAAGAGACCCAGTACTTC. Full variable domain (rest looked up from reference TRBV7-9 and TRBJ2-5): DTGVSQNPRHKITKRGQNVTFRCDPISEHNRLYWYRQTLGQGPEFLTYFQNEAQLEKSRLLSDRFSAERPKGSFSTLEIQRTEQGDSAMYLCASSSPPGTGLQETQYFGPGTRLLVL.

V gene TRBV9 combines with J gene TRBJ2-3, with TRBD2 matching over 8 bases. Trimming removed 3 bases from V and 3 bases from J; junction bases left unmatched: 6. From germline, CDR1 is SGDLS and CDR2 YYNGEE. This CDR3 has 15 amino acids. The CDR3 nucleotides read TGTGCCAGCAGCGCTATAGCGGGAATGACAGATACGCAGTATTTT. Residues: CASSAIAGMTDTQYF.

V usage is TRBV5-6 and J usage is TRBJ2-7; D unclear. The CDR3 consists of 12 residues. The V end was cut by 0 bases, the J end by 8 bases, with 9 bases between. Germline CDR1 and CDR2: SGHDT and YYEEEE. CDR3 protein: CASSLDQVKQYF. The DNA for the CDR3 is TGTGCCAGCAGCTTGGACCAGGTTAAGCAGTACTTC.

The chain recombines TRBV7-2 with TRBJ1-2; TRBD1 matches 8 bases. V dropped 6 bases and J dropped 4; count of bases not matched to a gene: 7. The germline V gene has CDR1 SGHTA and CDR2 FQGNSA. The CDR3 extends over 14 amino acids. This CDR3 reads CASSPDRGTYGYTF. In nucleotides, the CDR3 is TGTGCCAGCAGTCCTGACAGGGGAACCTATGGCTACACCTTC.

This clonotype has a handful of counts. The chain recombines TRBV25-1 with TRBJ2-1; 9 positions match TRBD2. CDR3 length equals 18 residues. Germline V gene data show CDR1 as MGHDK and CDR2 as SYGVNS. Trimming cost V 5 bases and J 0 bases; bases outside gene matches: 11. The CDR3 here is CASSSTTSGLSSYNEQFF. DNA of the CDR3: TGTGCCAGCAGTTCTACGACTAGCGGATTGAGCTCCTACAATGAGCAGTTCTTC. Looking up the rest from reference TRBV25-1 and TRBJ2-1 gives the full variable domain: EADIYQTPRYLVIGTGKKITLECSQTMGHDKMYWYQQDPGMELHLIHYSYGVNSTEKGDLSSESTVSRIRTEHFPLTLESARPSHTSQYLCASSSTTSGLSSYNEQFFGPGTRLTVL.

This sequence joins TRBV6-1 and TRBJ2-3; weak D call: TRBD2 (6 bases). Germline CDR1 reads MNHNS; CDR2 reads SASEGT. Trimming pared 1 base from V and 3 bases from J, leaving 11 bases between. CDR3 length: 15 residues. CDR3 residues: CASSEGRVGTDTQYF. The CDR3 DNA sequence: TGTGCCAGCAGTGAAGGGAGGGTTGGTACAGATACGCAGTATTTT.

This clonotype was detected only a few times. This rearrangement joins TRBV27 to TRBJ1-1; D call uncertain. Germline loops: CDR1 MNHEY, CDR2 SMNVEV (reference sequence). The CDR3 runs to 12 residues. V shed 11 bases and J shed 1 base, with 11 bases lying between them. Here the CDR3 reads CAQKGSNTEAFF. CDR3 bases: TGTGCCCAGAAAGGGTCGAACACTGAAGCTTTCTTT.

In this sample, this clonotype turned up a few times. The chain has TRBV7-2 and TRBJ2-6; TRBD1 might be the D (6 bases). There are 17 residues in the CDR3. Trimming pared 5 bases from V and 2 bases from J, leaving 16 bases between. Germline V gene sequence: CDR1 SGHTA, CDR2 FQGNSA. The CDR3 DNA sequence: TGTGCCAGCAGCGCGCGGAACAGGGTAGCTGGGGCCAACGTCCTGACTTTC. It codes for CASSARNRVAGANVLTF.

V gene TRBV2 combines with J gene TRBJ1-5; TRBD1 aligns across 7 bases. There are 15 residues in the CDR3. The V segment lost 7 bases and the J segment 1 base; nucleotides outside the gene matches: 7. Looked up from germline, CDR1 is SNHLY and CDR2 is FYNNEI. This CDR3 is CASKRGRRSNQPQHF. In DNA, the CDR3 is TGTGCCAGCAAGAGGGGGCGCAGGAGCAATCAGCCCCAGCATTTT.

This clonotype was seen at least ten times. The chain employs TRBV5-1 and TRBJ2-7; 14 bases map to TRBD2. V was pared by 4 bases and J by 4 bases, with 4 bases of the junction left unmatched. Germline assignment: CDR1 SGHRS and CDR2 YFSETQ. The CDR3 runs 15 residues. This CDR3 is CASSTGTSGRYEQYF. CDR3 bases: TGCGCCAGCAGCACCGGGACTAGCGGGAGATACGAGCAGTACTTC. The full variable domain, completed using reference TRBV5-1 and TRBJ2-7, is KAGVTQTPRYLIKTRGQQVTLSCSPISGHRSVSWYQQTPGQGLQFLFEYFSETQRNKGNFPGRFSGRQFSNSRSEMNVSTLELGDSALYLCASSTGTSGRYEQYFGPGTRLTVT.

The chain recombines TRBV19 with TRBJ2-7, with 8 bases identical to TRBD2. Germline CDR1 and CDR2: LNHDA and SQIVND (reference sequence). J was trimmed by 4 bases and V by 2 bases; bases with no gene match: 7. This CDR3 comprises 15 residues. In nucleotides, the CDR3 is TGTGCCAGTAGTATATCTCCTAGCGGGCAATACGAGCAGTACTTC. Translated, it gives CASSISPSGQYEQYF. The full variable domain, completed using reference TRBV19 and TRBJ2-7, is DGGITQSPKYLFRKEGQNVTLSCEQNLNHDAMYWYRQDPGQGLRLIYYSQIVNDFQKGDIAEGYSVSREKKESFPLTVTSAQKNPTAFYLCASSISPSGQYEQYFGPGTRLTVT.

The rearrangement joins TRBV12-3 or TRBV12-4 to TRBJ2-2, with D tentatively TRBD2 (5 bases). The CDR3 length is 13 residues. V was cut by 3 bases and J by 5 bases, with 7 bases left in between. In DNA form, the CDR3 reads TGTGCCAGCAGTTTGGGAGAGACCGGGGAGCTGTTTTTT. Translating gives CASSLGETGELFF.

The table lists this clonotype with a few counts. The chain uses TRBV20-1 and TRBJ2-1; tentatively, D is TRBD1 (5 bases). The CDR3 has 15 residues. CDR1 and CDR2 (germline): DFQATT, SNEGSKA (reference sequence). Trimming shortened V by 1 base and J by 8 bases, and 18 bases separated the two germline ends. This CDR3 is CSARADGGALHEQFF. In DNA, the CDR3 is TGCAGTGCTAGAGCTGATGGTGGGGCCCTCCATGAGCAGTTCTTC.

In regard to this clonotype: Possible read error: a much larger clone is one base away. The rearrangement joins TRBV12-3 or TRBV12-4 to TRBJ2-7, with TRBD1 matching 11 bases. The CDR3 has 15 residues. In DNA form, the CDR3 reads TGTGCCAGCAGTTTAGGGACAGGGGGCATCTACAAGCAGTACTTC. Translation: CASSLGTGGIYKQYF.

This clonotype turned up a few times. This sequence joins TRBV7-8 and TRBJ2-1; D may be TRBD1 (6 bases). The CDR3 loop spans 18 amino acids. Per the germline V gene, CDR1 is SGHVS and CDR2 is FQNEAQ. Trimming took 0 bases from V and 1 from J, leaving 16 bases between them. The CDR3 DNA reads TGTGCCAGCAGCTTAGCCAGTCCGGGACACCTATCCTACAATGAGCAGTTCTTC. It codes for CASSLASPGHLSYNEQFF.

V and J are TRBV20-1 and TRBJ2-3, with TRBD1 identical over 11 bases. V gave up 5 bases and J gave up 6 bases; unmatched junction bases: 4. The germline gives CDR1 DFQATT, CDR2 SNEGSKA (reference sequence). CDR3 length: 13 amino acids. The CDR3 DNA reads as TGCAGTGCTGGGACAGGGGGGGGTGATACGCAGTATTTT. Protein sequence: CSAGTGGGDTQYF.

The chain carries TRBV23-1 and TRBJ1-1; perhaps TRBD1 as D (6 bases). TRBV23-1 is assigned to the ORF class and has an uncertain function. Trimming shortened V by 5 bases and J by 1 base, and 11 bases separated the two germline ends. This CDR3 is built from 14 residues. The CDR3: CASSCRGSNTEAFF. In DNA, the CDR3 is TGCGCCAGCAGTTGCAGGGGTTCGAACACTGAAGCTTTCTTT.

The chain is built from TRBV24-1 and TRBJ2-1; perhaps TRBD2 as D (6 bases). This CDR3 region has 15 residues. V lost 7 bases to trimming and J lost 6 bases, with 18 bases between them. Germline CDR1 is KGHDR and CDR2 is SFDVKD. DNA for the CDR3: TGTGCCACCAGGCCCGGACTATTCCTAGGCAATGAGCAGTTCTTC. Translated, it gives CATRPGLFLGNEQFF.

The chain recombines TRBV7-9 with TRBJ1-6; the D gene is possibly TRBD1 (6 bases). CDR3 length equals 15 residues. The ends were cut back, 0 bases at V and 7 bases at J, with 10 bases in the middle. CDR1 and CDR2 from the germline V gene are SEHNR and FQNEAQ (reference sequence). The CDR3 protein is CASSLAGRGNSPLHF. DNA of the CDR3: TGTGCCAGCAGCTTAGCGGGCAGGGGAAATTCACCCCTCCACTTT.

Here the CDR3 DNA reads TGTGCCAGTAGGGGTACCAATAACTATGGCTACACCTTC. It codes for CASRGTNNYGYTF. V is TRBV5-6 and J is TRBJ1-2, with D possibly TRBD1 on 5 matching bases. V gave up 8 bases and J gave up 1 base, with 12 bases separating them. The length of the CDR3 is 13 residues. CDR1 SGHDT and CDR2 YYEEEE come from the germline V gene.

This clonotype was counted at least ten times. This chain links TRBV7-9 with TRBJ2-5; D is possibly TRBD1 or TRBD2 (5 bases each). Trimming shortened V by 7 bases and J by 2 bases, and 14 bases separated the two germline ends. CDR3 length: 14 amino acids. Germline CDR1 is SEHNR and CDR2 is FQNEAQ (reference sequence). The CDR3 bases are TGTGCCAGCACCTATCGGGGCGGGCAAGAGACCCAGTACTTC. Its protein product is CASTYRGGQETQYF.

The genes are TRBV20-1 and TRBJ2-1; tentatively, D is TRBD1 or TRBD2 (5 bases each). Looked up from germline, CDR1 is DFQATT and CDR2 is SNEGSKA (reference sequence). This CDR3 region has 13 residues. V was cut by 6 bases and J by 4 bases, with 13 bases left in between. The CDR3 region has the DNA TGCAGTGCGACTGGGGACCGGTACAATGAGCAGTTCTTC. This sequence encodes CSATGDRYNEQFF.

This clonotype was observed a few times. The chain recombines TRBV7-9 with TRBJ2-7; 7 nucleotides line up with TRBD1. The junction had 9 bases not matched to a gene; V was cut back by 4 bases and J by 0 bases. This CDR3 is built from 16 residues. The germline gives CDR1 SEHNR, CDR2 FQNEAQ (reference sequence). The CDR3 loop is CASSSSDRPPSYEQYF. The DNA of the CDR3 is TGTGCCAGCAGCTCTTCGGACAGGCCCCCCTCCTACGAGCAGTACTTC.